This TCR beta chain is from a study of blood T cell repertoires in COVID-19. V lost 6 bases and J 1 base, leaving 3 bases between the germline ends. The CDR3 has 10 amino acids. From germline, CDR1 is DFQATT and CDR2 SNEGSKA (reference sequence). How the authors handled the data: Amplifying reference gene primers gave estimates of nucleated cell counts. The method was immunoSEQ multiplex PCR; TCRdb's version includes in-frame clones alone and lacks a portion of them. V and J calls and clone size are as listed in that table; D and trimming were resolved from the DNA. The data contain roughly 34,000 clones, over 70% of them singletons.

Source material: peripheral blood. The chain uses TRBV20-1 and TRBJ2-5; D call uncertain. The receptor was isolated from an elderly man with active COVID-19. The CDR3 coding sequence is TGCAGTGCCTTCCAAGAGACCCAGTACTTC. Translating it yields CSAFQETQYF.